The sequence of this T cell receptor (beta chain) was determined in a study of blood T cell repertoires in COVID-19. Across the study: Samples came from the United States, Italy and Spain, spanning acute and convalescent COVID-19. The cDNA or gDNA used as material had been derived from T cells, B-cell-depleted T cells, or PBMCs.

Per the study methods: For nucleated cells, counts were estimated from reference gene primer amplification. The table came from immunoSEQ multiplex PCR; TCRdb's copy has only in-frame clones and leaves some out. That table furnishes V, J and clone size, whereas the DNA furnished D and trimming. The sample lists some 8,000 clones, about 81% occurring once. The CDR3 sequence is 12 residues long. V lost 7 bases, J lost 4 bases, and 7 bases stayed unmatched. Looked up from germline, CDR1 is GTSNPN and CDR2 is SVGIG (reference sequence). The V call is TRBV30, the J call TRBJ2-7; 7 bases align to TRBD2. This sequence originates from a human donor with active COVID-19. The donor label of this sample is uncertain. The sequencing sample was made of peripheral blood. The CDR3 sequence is CASTTGGYEQYF. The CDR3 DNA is TGTGCCTCAACCACGGGGGGATACGAGCAGTACTTC.